These T cell receptor beta chains were read from a single sample in a study of blood T cell repertoires in COVID-19. Generated by immunoSEQ multiplex PCR, the TCRdb table keeps only in-frame clones and is missing some. The sample shows tens of thousands of clones, 80% of them seen only once. Sequencing was performed on peripheral blood. The receptors were sampled from a man aged 60-69 years with active or convalescent COVID-19. Both conserved end residues are part of each CDR3.

>TRBV19
CASSARLAGGNYNEQFF
>TRBV18
CASSPTGVDHQPQHF
>TRBV15
CATSRGQGLRNTEAFF
>TRBV27
CASSLGGPSYNEQFF
>TRBV23-1
CASSLKPGTGKNEKLFF
>TRBV24-1
CATSDSGSGGKQETQYF
>TRBV5-5
CASSLTTANTEAFF
>TRBV6-5
CASSYVRTGELFF
>TRBV24-1
CATSGAGTLAGELFF
>TRBV7-2
CASSNAGNTGELFF
>TRBV25-1
CASHPQGGRNYGYTF
>TRBV6-6
CASTSRQGRGYEQYF
>TRBV7-6
CASSSPAGTSGVLETQYF